This T cell receptor (beta chain) emerged from a study of early T cells in non-severe SARS-CoV-2 infection. About the study: Alpha and beta chains were unpaired, from unsorted whole-blood bulk RNA.

This clonotype has only a few counts. TCRdb used MiXCR to reprocess the 5' RACE reads, holding one entry per CDR3 protein. The table records 55,000 to 85,000 distinct CDR3 sequences, 9% to 10% of them present only once. The CDR3 is 16 residues long. Trimming stripped 3 bases from V and 0 bases from J, with 13 bases between. Germline CDR1 KGHSH, CDR2 LQKENI. The material sequenced was whole blood, taken at baseline. The chain links TRBV18 to TRBJ2-3; maybe TRBD1 (6 bases). The receptor comes from an adult who was a healthcare worker with PCR-confirmed SARS-CoV-2 infection or an uninfected control (not recorded which). CDR3 loop: CASSPYRERSTDTQYF. CDR3 DNA: TGTGCCAGCTCACCTTACAGGGAGCGGAGCACAGATACGCAGTATTTT. The variable domain in full, with the rest retrieved from reference TRBV18 and TRBJ2-3, is NAGVMQNPRHLVRRRGQEARLRCSPMKGHSHVYWYRQLPEEGLKFMVYLQKENIIDESGMPKERFSAEFPKEGPSILRIQQVVRGDSAAYFCASSPYRERSTDTQYFGPGTRLTVL.